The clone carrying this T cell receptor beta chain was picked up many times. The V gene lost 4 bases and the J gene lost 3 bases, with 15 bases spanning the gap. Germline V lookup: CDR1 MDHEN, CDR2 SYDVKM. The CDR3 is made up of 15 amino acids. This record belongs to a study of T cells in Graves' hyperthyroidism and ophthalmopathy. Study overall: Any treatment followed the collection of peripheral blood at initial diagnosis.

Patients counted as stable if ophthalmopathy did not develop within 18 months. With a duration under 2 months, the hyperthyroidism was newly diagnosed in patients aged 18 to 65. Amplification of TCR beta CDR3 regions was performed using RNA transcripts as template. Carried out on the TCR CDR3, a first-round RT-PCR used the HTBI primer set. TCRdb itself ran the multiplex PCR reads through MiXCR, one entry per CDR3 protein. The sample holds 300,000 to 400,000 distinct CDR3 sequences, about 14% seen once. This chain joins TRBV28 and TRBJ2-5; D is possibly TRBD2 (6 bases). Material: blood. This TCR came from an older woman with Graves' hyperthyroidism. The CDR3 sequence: CASSSLPAGKETQYF. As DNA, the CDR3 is TGTGCCAGCAGTTCCCTGCCCGCGGGGAAAGAGACCCAGTACTTC.